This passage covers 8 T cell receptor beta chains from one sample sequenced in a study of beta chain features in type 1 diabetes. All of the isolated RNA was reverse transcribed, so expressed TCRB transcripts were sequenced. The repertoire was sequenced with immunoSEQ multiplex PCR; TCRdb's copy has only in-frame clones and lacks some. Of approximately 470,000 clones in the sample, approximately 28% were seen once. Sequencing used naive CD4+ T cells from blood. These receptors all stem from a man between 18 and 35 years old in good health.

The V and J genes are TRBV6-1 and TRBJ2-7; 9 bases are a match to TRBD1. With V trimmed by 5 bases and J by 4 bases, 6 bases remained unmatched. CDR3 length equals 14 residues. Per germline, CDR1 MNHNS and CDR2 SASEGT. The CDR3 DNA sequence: TGTGCCAGCAGTTCGGACAGGGGACGGTACGAGCAGTACTTC. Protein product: CASSSDRGRYEQYF.

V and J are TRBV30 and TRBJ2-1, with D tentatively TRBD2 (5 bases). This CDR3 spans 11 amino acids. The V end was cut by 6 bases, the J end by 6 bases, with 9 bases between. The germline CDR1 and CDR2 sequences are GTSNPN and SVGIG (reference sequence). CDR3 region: CACSAGNEQFF. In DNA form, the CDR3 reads TGTGCCTGTAGCGCCGGCAATGAGCAGTTCTTC.

The chain's CDR3 is CASSRDLLSYEQYF. The CDR3 nucleotides are TGTGCCAGCAGCCGGGACTTACTCTCCTACGAGCAGTACTTC. The rearrangement uses TRBV4-2 and TRBJ2-7; a weak D match, TRBD2 (6 bases). Germline assignment: CDR1 LGHNA and CDR2 YNFKEQ. The germline V and J ends were trimmed by 4 bases and 0 bases, with 10 bases remaining between them. CDR3 length: 14 amino acids.

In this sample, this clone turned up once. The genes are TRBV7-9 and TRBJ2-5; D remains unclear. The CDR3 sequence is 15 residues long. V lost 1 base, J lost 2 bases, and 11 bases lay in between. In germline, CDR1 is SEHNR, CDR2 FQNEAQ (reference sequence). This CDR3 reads CASSLGLALQETQYF. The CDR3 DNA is TGTGCCAGCAGCTTAGGGTTGGCTCTACAAGAGACCCAGTACTTC.

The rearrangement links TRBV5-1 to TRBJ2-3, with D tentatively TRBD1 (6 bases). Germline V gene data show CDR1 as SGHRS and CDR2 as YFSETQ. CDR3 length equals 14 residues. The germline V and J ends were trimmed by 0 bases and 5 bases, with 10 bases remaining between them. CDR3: CASSLVGARDTQYF. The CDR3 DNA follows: TGCGCCAGCAGCTTGGTGGGGGCGCGAGATACGCAGTATTTT.

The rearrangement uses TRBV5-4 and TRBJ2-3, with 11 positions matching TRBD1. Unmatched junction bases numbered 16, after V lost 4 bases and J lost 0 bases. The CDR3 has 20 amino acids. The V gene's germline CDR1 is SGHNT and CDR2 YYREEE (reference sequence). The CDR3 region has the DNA TGTGCCAGCAGCGGCCGGGACAGGGGGGCCATCGGACTGAGCACAGATACGCAGTATTTT. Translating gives CASSGRDRGAIGLSTDTQYF.

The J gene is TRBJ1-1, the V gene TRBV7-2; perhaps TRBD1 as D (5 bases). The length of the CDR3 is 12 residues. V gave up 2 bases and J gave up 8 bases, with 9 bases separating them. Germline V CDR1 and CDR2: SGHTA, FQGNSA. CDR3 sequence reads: CASSLQAGEAFF. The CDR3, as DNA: TGTGCCAGCAGCTTACAAGCAGGGGAAGCTTTCTTT.

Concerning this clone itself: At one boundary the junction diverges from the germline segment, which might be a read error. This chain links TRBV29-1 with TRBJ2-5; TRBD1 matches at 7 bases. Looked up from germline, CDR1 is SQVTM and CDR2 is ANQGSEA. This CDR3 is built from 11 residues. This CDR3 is CSVEDSDRDDF. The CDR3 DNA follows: TGCAGCGTTGAAGACTCCGACAGGGACGACTTC.